The T cell receptor (beta chain) described here comes from a study of patients and donors after allogeneic stem cell transplantation. TCRdb passed the RT-PCR reads through MiXCR, listing each CDR3 protein once. The sample has approximately 200,000 distinct CDR3 sequences, 41% seen once; the top ten hold around 35%. The V end was cut by 6 bases, the J end by 6 bases, with 21 bases between. This CDR3 comprises 15 residues. CDR1 and CDR2 (germline): LNHDA, SQIVND (reference sequence). The chain carries TRBV19 and TRBJ2-7; D gene ambiguous. The sequenced material came from blood, either unsorted or a sorted T cell fraction (not recorded which). This TCR came from a human donor who was either an allogeneic HSCT recipient or a stem cell or donor lymphocyte infusion donor (not recorded which). It is not recorded whose cells these are; they may come from a transplant donor. The CDR3 loop is CASRPPGPNSLEQYF. The CDR3 bases are TGTGCCAGTAGGCCACCGGGCCCCAATTCCCTCGAGCAGTACTTC.